The 6 T cell receptor beta chains below all came from one sample that was sequenced in a study of molecular identifiers for immune sequencing clone quantification. Each CDR3 protein is one row after TCRdb ran MiXCR on the PCR reads. Among about 640,000 distinct CDR3 sequences listed, 15% to 20% were seen once. The sample taken for sequencing was naive CD8+ T cells from blood, with Jurkat cell RNA spiked in. Subset reported: FACS-sorted CD8+CD4-CCR7+CD45RA+ naive T cells. These receptors were obtained from a human donor in good health. Some libraries in this study had Jurkat cell RNA spiked in.

J is TRBJ1-1 and V is TRBV5-1; D may be TRBD1 (5 bases). This CDR3 has 16 amino acids. The germline V gene has CDR1 SGHRS and CDR2 YFSETQ. With 2 bases removed from V and 1 base from J, the gap between germline ends came to 15 bases. The CDR3 DNA is TGCGCCAGCAGCTTTTCGGGGCCCGAGGGGAACACTGAAGCTTTCTTT. The encoded protein is CASSFSGPEGNTEAFF.

This clonotype was observed at least ten times. The chain links TRBV25-1 to TRBJ2-5; D is possibly TRBD2 (5 bases). The CDR3 sequence is 13 residues long. V shed 8 bases and J shed 2 bases, with 12 bases lying between them. Per the germline V gene, CDR1 is MGHDK and CDR2 is SYGVNS. The CDR3 protein is CASGVGLQETQYF. For the CDR3, the DNA is TGTGCCAGCGGGGTCGGACTGCAAGAGACCCAGTACTTC.

This sequence joins TRBV6-2 or TRBV6-3 and TRBJ2-1; 7 bases agree with TRBD2. CDR1 and CDR2 (germline): MNHEY, SVGEGT. J gave up 10 bases and V 4 bases, and 16 bases lay outside the gene matches. CDR3 length equals 16 residues. The DNA of the CDR3 is TGTGCCAGCAGTTGGAAACCGGGACTACCTAATTGGGAGCAGTTCTTC. It specifies CASSWKPGLPNWEQFF.

This clonotype was counted many times. V gene TRBV25-1 combines with J gene TRBJ2-7; 7 bases map to TRBD1. V lost 6 bases and J lost 1; bases outside the gene matches: 6. Germline V CDR1 and CDR2: MGHDK, SYGVNS. This CDR3 comprises 14 residues. The CDR3 spells CASRGRQGSYEQYF. The DNA of the CDR3 is TGTGCCAGCAGGGGAAGACAGGGATCCTACGAGCAGTACTTC.

Ten or more counts support this clonotype. The J gene is TRBJ2-5, the V gene TRBV7-9, with a tentative D call TRBD1 (5 bases). The germline V gene encodes CDR1 SEHNR and CDR2 FQNEAQ (reference sequence). V lost 2 bases, J lost 3 bases, and 10 bases lay in between. The CDR3 has 14 amino acids. CDR3 DNA sequence: TGTGCCAGCAGCTTACTAGGGGCTAAAGAGACCCAGTACTTC. Amino acid sequence: CASSLLGAKETQYF. The full variable domain, in which reference TRBV7-9 and TRBJ2-5 provide the parts outside the CDR3, is DTGVSQNPRHKITKRGQNVTFRCDPISEHNRLYWYRQTLGQGPEFLTYFQNEAQLEKSRLLSDRFSAERPKGSFSTLEIQRTEQGDSAMYLCASSLLGAKETQYFGPGTRLLVL.

This clonotype has a count of ten or more. The rearrangement links TRBV4-1 to TRBJ2-3, with no clear D. V lost 5 bases to trimming and J lost 2 bases, with 17 bases between them. The CDR3 loop spans 16 amino acids. Germline V gene lookup returns CDR1 MGHRA and CDR2 YSYEKL. As DNA, the CDR3 is TGCGCCAGCAGCTACCTCGATGCTAGGTCCACAGATACGCAGTATTTT. Amino acids: CASSYLDARSTDTQYF.